The source of this T cell receptor beta chain is a study of T cells in Graves' hyperthyroidism and ophthalmopathy. Authors of the study amplified TCR beta CDR3 regions from RNA transcripts. An initial round of RT-PCR targeting the TCR CDR3 relied on the HTBI primer set. TCRdb processed the multiplex PCR reads anew with MiXCR; each CDR3 protein has one entry. The table records a few hundred thousand distinct CDR3 sequences, approximately 44% of them present only once. V lost 2 bases to trimming and J lost 4 bases; unmatched junction nucleotides: 6. CDR1 and CDR2 (germline): SNHLY, FYNNEI. This CDR3 comprises 15 residues. Those with hyperthyroidism were 18 to 65 years old, newly diagnosed, and ill for under 2 months. This clonotype was recorded at least ten times. Its antigen is unidentified. Findings and caveats of the study: The model forecast ophthalmopathy, anticipating it by a median approximately 7 months before onset. Classification by a 13 V-J model distinguished ophthalmopathy from stable hyperthyroidism. Within blood appeared most thyroid clonotypes that had expanded above 0.001.

Sequencing was carried out using peripheral blood or thyroid tissue (not recorded which). The receptor comes from a woman in her late teens or twenties with Graves' hyperthyroidism. The chain has TRBV2 and TRBJ1-1; TRBD1 aligns across 8 bases. The CDR3 is CASSEQGATGTEAFF. In DNA, the CDR3 is TGTGCCAGCAGTGAACAGGGGGCGACGGGCACTGAAGCTTTCTTT. Combining the CDR3 with reference TRBV2 and TRBJ1-1 gives the whole variable domain EPEVTQTPSHQVTQMGQEVILRCVPISNHLYFYWYRQILGQKVEFLVSFYNNEISEKSEIFDDQFSVERPDGSNFTLKIRSTKLEDSAMYFCASSEQGATGTEAFFGQGTRLTVV.